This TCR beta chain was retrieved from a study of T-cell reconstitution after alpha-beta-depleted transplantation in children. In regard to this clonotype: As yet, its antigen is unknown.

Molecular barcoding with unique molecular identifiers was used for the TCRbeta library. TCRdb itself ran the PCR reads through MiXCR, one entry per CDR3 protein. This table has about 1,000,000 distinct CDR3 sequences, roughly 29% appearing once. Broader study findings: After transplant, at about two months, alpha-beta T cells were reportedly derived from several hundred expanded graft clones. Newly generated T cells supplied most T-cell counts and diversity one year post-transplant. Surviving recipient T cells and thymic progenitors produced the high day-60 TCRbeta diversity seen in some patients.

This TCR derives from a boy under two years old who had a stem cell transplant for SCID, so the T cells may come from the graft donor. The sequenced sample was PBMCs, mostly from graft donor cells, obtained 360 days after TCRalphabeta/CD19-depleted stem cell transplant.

The CDR3 is CASSRMGRGDSYNEQFF. In nucleotides, the CDR3 is TGTGCCAGCAGCCGAATGGGCAGGGGGGACTCCTACAATGAGCAGTTCTTC. The gene calls are TRBV12-3 or TRBV12-4 and TRBJ2-1, with D possibly TRBD1 on 7 matching bases. With 6 bases removed from V and 0 bases from J, the gap between germline ends came to 18 bases. The CDR3 extends over 17 amino acids.